Listed here are 17 T cell receptor beta chains from one sample, sequenced in a study of OX40 agonist ivuxolimab in advanced cancers. Assay used: immunoSEQ multiplex PCR; TCRdb lists only in-frame clones, some missing. The sample lists some 86,000 clones, 90% occurring once. The source material was CD4+ or CD8+ T cells sorted from blood, sampled in a trial of the OX40 agonist ivuxolimab. The receptors stem from an adult with an advanced solid tumor such as melanoma, head and neck, liver or kidney cancer.

The genes are TRBV28 and TRBJ2-7; 8 bases map to TRBD1. Germline lookup yields CDR1 MDHEN and CDR2 SYDVKM. The CDR3 has 12 amino acids. V trimming: 6 bases; J trimming: 4 bases; junction bases outside the gene matches: 2. The CDR3 DNA is TGTGCCAGCAGCGGACAGGGATACGAGCAGTACGTC. Amino acids: CASSGQGYEQYV.

The rearrangement joins TRBV6-6 to TRBJ1-2, with 7 bases that match TRBD1. The V gene end was trimmed by 6 bases and the J gene end by 7 bases; junction bases not matched to a gene: 2. The CDR3 has 11 amino acids. Germline-derived CDR1 and CDR2 are MNHNY and SVGAGI (reference sequence). The CDR3 DNA follows: TGTGCCAGCAGACGACAGGGTGGCTACACCTTC. It yields the protein CASRRQGGYTF.

This clone was found once. The chain links TRBV10-3 to TRBJ1-1; the D gene is possibly TRBD1 (5 bases). CDR3 size: 15 residues. V gave up 0 bases and J gave up 4 bases, with 12 bases separating them. Germline values: CDR1 ENHRY, CDR2 SYGVKD. CDR3 sequence reads: CAISESIGGVTEAFF. The DNA of the CDR3 is TGTGCCATCAGTGAGTCGATTGGGGGAGTCACTGAAGCTTTCTTT.

The V call is TRBV5-1, the J call TRBJ2-7, with TRBD2 matching 11 bases. V lost 0 bases to trimming and J lost 6 bases; unmatched junction nucleotides: 11. This CDR3 comprises 17 residues. Germline V lookup: CDR1 SGHRS, CDR2 YFSETQ. DNA of the CDR3: TGCGCCAGCAGCTTGGGAGAGACTAGCGGGGCCCGCGCCGAGCAGTACTTC. This codes for CASSLGETSGARAEQYF.

On this clone: This sample includes further DNA sequences coding for the same CDR3. The chain carries TRBV19 and TRBJ1-3, with TRBD1 as a possible D gene (5 bases). The CDR3 is made up of 15 amino acids. The V end lost 1 base, the J end lost 0 bases, and 7 bases lay between the germline ends. Per the germline V gene, CDR1 is LNHDA and CDR2 is SQIVND (reference sequence). The CDR3 bases are TGTGCCAGTAGTATAGGGGGCGGCTCTGGAAACACCATATATTTT. Amino acid sequence: CASSIGGGSGNTIYF.

The V and J genes are TRBV11-2 and TRBJ2-5; tentatively, D is TRBD2 (6 bases). This CDR3 has 15 amino acids. Germline CDR1 is SGHAT and CDR2 is FQNNGV. V was shortened by 4 bases and J by 1 base, with 13 bases between the two germline ends. The CDR3 DNA reads TGTGCCAGCAGCTGGCGGGGATTCCTCCAAGAGACCCAGTACTTC. This encodes CASSWRGFLQETQYF.

The chain combines TRBV11-3 with TRBJ1-2; no definite D call. Germline values: CDR1 SGHNT, CDR2 YENEEA. CDR3 length equals 16 residues. The V end was cut by 5 bases, the J end by 4 bases, with 20 bases between. CDR3 protein: CASSVGNDGKTYGYTF. The CDR3 DNA is TGTGCCAGCAGCGTAGGGAACGACGGAAAGACCTATGGCTACACCTTC. The full variable domain, in which reference TRBV11-3 and TRBJ1-2 provide the parts outside the CDR3, is EAGVVQSPRYKIIEKKQPVAFWCNPISGHNTLYWYLQNLGQGPELLIRYENEEAVDDSQLPKDRFSAERLKGVDSTLKIQPAELGDSAVYLCASSVGNDGKTYGYTFGSGTRLTVV.

The chain recombines TRBV19 with TRBJ1-6; 7 bases align to TRBD1. Germline CDR1 is LNHDA and CDR2 is SQIVND (reference sequence). V gave up 7 bases and J gave up 3 bases; unmatched junction bases: 3. The CDR3 length is 14 residues. The CDR3 region has the DNA TGTGCCAGTATGCGGGACAGCTATAATTCACCCCTCCACTTT. Protein product: CASMRDSYNSPLHF. The whole variable domain, remainder taken from reference TRBV19 and TRBJ1-6, is DGGITQSPKYLFRKEGQNVTLSCEQNLNHDAMYWYRQDPGQGLRLIYYSQIVNDFQKGDIAEGYSVSREKKESFPLTVTSAQKNPTAFYLCASMRDSYNSPLHFGNGTRLTVT.

The chain couples TRBV30 to TRBJ2-5; unclear D gene. V lost 0 bases to trimming and J lost 2 bases, with 10 bases between them. The V gene's germline CDR1 is GTSNPN and CDR2 SVGIG (reference sequence). The length of the CDR3 is 14 residues. The CDR3 DNA sequence: TGTGCCTGGAGTGTAAGAGGTATTCAAGAGACCCAGTACTTC. Protein product: CAWSVRGIQETQYF.

V is TRBV5-1 and J is TRBJ2-2; D not resolved. Germline CDR1 reads SGHRS; CDR2 reads YFSETQ. Trimming left V 3 bases short and J 2 bases short, with 2 bases between. The CDR3 has 12 residues. Written as DNA, the CDR3 is TGCGCCAGCAGCTACAACACCGGGGAGCTGTTTTTT. This encodes CASSYNTGELFF.

This rearrangement joins TRBV7-8 to TRBJ2-2; D unresolved. The germline V gene encodes CDR1 SGHVS and CDR2 FQNEAQ. Trimming stripped 2 bases from V and 7 bases from J, with 5 bases between. The CDR3 runs to 12 residues. The CDR3 nucleotides read TGTGCCAGCAGCTTAAGCCTCGGGGAGCTGTTTTTT. It is translated as CASSLSLGELFF.

The CDR3 DNA is TGTGCCATCAGTGAGTCTATAGGCAGGGAAGAGACCCAGTACTTC. Amino acids: CAISESIGREETQYF. The V gene is TRBV10-3, the J gene TRBJ2-5; D might be TRBD1 (5 bases). CDR3 length: 15 residues. The V end was cut by 0 bases, the J end by 3 bases, with 11 bases between. Germline assignment: CDR1 ENHRY and CDR2 SYGVKD.

The chain is built from TRBV5-1 and TRBJ2-6; no clear D gene. This CDR3 is 17 amino acids long. Trimming cost V 0 bases and J 0 bases, with 10 bases left between them. Germline assignment: CDR1 SGHRS and CDR2 YFSETQ. CDR3 coding DNA: TGCGCCAGCAGCTTGGCCGGGTGGGGCTCTGGGGCCAACGTCCTGACTTTC. Encoded protein: CASSLAGWGSGANVLTF.

The V and J genes are TRBV6-5 and TRBJ1-6, with unresolved D. The CDR3 has 15 residues. Trimming left V 3 bases short and J 9 bases short, with 15 bases between. From germline, CDR1 is MNHEY and CDR2 SVGAGI. In DNA, the CDR3 is TGTGCCAGCAGTTATTCCTGGGAGGCCTCTTCACCCCTCCACTTT. This codes for CASSYSWEASSPLHF.

J is TRBJ2-7 and V is TRBV5-5, with TRBD1 as a possible D gene (5 bases). The CDR3 contains 13 residues. The germline CDR1 and CDR2 sequences are SGHKS and YYEKEE (reference sequence). V lost 2 bases and J 9 bases, leaving 15 bases between the germline ends. The DNA for the CDR3 is TGTGCCAGCAGCTTTCTCTACGATCAGGGGCAGTACTTC. It is translated as CASSFLYDQGQYF. Full variable domain (remainder filled in from reference TRBV5-5 and TRBJ2-7): DAGVTQSPTHLIKTRGQQVTLRCSPISGHKSVSWYQQVLGQGPQFIFQYYEKEERGRGNFPDRFSARQFPNYSSELNVNALLLGDSALYLCASSFLYDQGQYFGPGTRLTVT.

The V call is TRBV10-2, the J call TRBJ1-1, with TRBD1 as a possible D gene (5 bases). This CDR3 has 15 residues. CDR1 is WSHSY and CDR2 is SAAADI in the germline V gene. V was trimmed by 6 bases and J by 0 bases, leaving 14 bases between them. CDR3 amino acids: CASRGEQTLNTEAFF. For the CDR3, the DNA is TGCGCCAGCAGGGGGGAACAGACCTTGAACACTGAAGCTTTCTTT.

The V and J genes are TRBV29-1 and TRBJ2-7; D unclear. The CDR3 is 11 residues long. Germline-derived CDR1 and CDR2 are SQVTM and ANQGSEA. V was clipped by 1 base and J by 6 bases, with 7 bases between them. The CDR3 spells CSVEGLTEQYV. DNA for the CDR3: TGCAGCGTTGAAGGCCTAACCGAGCAGTACGTC.